The 5 T cell receptor beta chains reported below all come from one sample, sequenced in a study of response to subunit inactivated influenza vaccine. In TCRdb, the RT-PCR reads were re-called with MiXCR into one record per CDR3 protein. The table includes roughly 550,000 distinct CDR3 sequences, 20% to 25% detected once. The sample was also linked to a second study, of T cells expressing NK-cell markers. From that second work: TCR beta cDNA was generated via 5'RACE template switching incorporating UMIs.

The material was CD4+ T cells sorted from PBMCs, obtained less than 13 days after vaccination. The receptor set was obtained from a man between 50 and 59 years old who received an inactivated influenza vaccine.

With respect to this clonotype: One end of the junction does not line up with germline, which may come from a read error. The chain has TRBV20-1 and TRBJ2-7; 8 bases agree with TRBD1. The germline V gene encodes CDR1 DFQATT and CDR2 SNEGSKA (reference sequence). CDR3 length equals 14 residues. In DNA, the CDR3 is TGCAGTGCTAGGGTGGCAGGGGGCTCCCACGAGCAGTACTTC. It is translated as CSARVAGGSHEQYF.

This chain links TRBV27 with TRBJ1-1, with TRBD1 matching over 7 bases. CDR1 is MNHEY, CDR2 SMNVEV, per germline (reference sequence). This CDR3 is built from 14 residues. Trimming took 6 bases from V and 1 from J; bases not matched to a gene: 5. This CDR3 is CASRIGTENTEAFF. The CDR3, as DNA: TGTGCCAGCAGAATTGGGACAGAGAACACTGAAGCTTTCTTT.

This clonotype has just a few counts. The V call is TRBV18, the J call TRBJ1-2; no clear D gene. The CDR3 covers 13 residues. Per the germline V gene, CDR1 is KGHSH and CDR2 is LQKENI. Trimming took off 3 bases at V and 7 bases at J, with 12 bases between the two ends. This CDR3 reads CASSPVEAVGYTF. DNA for the CDR3: TGTGCCAGCTCACCGGTGGAGGCGGTTGGCTACACCTTC. The whole variable domain, remainder taken from reference TRBV18 and TRBJ1-2, is NAGVMQNPRHLVRRRGQEARLRCSPMKGHSHVYWYRQLPEEGLKFMVYLQKENIIDESGMPKERFSAEFPKEGPSILRIQQVVRGDSAAYFCASSPVEAVGYTFGSGTRLTVV.

This clonotype was observed many times. The chain employs TRBV6-1 and TRBJ2-6; D not resolved. The CDR3 runs to 15 residues. V was shortened by 7 bases and J by 0 bases, with 10 bases between the two germline ends. Per germline, CDR1 MNHNS and CDR2 SASEGT. CDR3 amino acids: CASKNPVSGANVLTF. In nucleotides, the CDR3 is TGTGCCAGCAAAAACCCAGTCTCTGGGGCCAACGTCCTGACTTTC.

This sequence joins TRBV6-2 or TRBV6-3 and TRBJ2-1, with unresolved D. Germline assignment: CDR1 MNHEY and CDR2 SVGEGT. The length of the CDR3 is 13 residues. Trimming took 6 bases from V and 4 from J, leaving 10 bases between them. CDR3 in amino acids: CASSRDAYNEQFF. CDR3 coding DNA: TGTGCCAGCAGCAGAGACGCGTACAATGAGCAGTTCTTC.